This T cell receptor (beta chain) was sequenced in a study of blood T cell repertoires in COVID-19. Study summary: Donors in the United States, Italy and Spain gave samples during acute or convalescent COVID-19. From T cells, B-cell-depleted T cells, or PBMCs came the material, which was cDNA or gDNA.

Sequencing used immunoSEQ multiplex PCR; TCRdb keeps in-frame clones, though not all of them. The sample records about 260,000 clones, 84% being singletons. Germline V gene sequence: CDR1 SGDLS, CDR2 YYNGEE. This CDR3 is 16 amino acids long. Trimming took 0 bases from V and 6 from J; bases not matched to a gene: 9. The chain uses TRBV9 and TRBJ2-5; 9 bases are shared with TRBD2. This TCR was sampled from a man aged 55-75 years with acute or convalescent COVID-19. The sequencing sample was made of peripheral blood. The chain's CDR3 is CASSVESSGVLKTQYF. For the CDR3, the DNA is TGTGCCAGCAGCGTAGAGTCTAGCGGGGTGCTAAAGACCCAGTACTTC.